A single sample gave rise to the 28 T cell receptor beta chains below, sequenced in a study of T cell changes during pregnancy in multiple sclerosis. Libraries were prepared by immunoSEQ multiplex PCR; TCRdb keeps only in-frame clonotypes and omits some of them. This table has approximately 65,000 clones, about nine tenths appearing once. The sequences come from CD4+ T cells from peripheral blood mononuclear cells, collected in the first trimester of pregnancy. The origin of the receptors is a female donor with multiple sclerosis, enrolled in a pregnancy study.

The rearrangement links TRBV10-3 to TRBJ2-1, with TRBD2 matching 13 bases. Per germline, CDR1 ENHRY and CDR2 SYGVKD. Germline trimming cut 6 bases from V and 10 bases from J; bases unmatched to any gene: 12. The CDR3 runs 16 residues. CDR3: CAISAGTSGARGEQFF. CDR3 nucleotide sequence: TGTGCCATCAGCGCTGGGACTAGCGGGGCTCGGGGGGAGCAGTTCTTC.

The V gene is TRBV5-1, the J gene TRBJ1-6; possibly TRBD1 for D (5 bases). This CDR3 has 16 residues. The V and J ends lost 0 bases and 2 bases respectively, with 9 bases between them. CDR1 SGHRS and CDR2 YFSETQ come from the germline V gene. The CDR3, as DNA: TGCGCCAGCAGCTTGGTAGGGGCTACCTATAATTCACCCCTCCACTTT. Its translation: CASSLVGATYNSPLHF.

This clone has only one observation. This chain links TRBV11-1 with TRBJ2-7; TRBD1 matches 9 bases. This CDR3 comprises 15 residues. Germline CDR1 is SGHAT and CDR2 is FQDESV (reference sequence). Trimming removed 5 bases from V and 6 bases from J; junction bases left unmatched: 11. The CDR3 region is CASSRRTGVDAEQYF. For the CDR3, the DNA is TGTGCCAGCAGCAGACGGACAGGGGTCGATGCCGAGCAGTACTTC.

The V gene is TRBV30, the J gene TRBJ2-7; tentative D call: TRBD1 (6 bases). Trimming shortened V by 5 bases and J by 3 bases, and 14 bases separated the two germline ends. The germline gives CDR1 GTSNPN, CDR2 SVGIG (reference sequence). The CDR3 runs 13 residues. The CDR3 region is CAWSRGTLYEQYF. The CDR3 nucleotides are TGTGCCTGGTCAAGGGGGACCCTCTACGAGCAGTACTTC.

For the CDR3, the DNA is TGTGCCAGCTCACCCCTTCGTGGGCCCCACGGGGAGCTGTTTTTT. It yields the protein CASSPLRGPHGELFF. The genes are TRBV18 and TRBJ2-2, with D unresolved. The CDR3 sequence is 15 residues long. CDR1 and CDR2 (germline): KGHSH, LQKENI. Trimming removed 3 bases from V and 7 bases from J, with 15 bases in between.

The CDR3 sequence is CASSLGGGARIRDTQYF. In DNA form, the CDR3 reads TGTGCCAGCAGCTTGGGCGGGGGGGCCAGGATCCGTGATACGCAGTATTTT. The V gene is TRBV5-4, the J gene TRBJ2-3, with 9 bases that match TRBD2. V lost 0 bases and J lost 6; bases outside the gene matches: 11. From germline, CDR1 is SGHNT and CDR2 YYREEE (reference sequence). The CDR3 covers 17 residues. Looking up the rest from reference TRBV5-4 and TRBJ2-3 gives the full variable domain: ETGVTQSPTHLIKTRGQQVTLRCSSQSGHNTVSWYQQALGQGPQFIFQYYREEENGRGNFPPRFSGLQFPNYSSELNVNALELDDSALYLCASSLGGGARIRDTQYFGPGTRLTVL.

The CDR3 is CASSTSRGQGYTF. CDR3 nucleotides: TGTGCCAGCAGTACATCCAGGGGGCAAGGCTACACCTTC. This chain uses TRBV7-3 with TRBJ1-2, with TRBD1 matching 8 bases. The CDR3 runs 13 residues. V was clipped by 6 bases and J by 8 bases; unmatched bases: 8. CDR1 SGHTA and CDR2 FQGTGA come from the germline V gene.

The rearrangement links TRBV30 to TRBJ1-2; 7 bases are a match to TRBD1. After removal of 1 base from V and 8 bases from J, the junction contained 7 bases not matched to a gene. CDR1 and CDR2 from the germline V gene are GTSNPN and SVGIG (reference sequence). CDR3 length: 13 amino acids. The CDR3 protein is CAWSASLDRGYTF. CDR3 coding DNA: TGTGCCTGGAGTGCGTCCTTGGACAGGGGCTACACCTTC.

The chain joins TRBV6-1 to TRBJ2-5; 7 nucleotides align to TRBD1. Unmatched junction bases numbered 8, after V lost 5 bases and J lost 5 bases. The CDR3 runs 14 residues. CDR1 is MNHNS and CDR2 is SASEGT in the germline V gene. CDR3 amino acids: CASSSGGPGETQYF. CDR3 bases: TGTGCCAGCAGTTCAGGGGGACCGGGGGAGACCCAGTACTTC.

The genes are TRBV7-8 and TRBJ1-1; D may be TRBD1 (6 bases). The CDR3 sequence is 17 residues long. V was pared by 6 bases and J by 4 bases, with 24 bases between. Germline V gives CDR1 SGHVS, CDR2 FQNEAQ. The CDR3: CASRQILSGVVGTEAFF. DNA for the CDR3: TGTGCCAGCAGACAAATACTTTCAGGGGTTGTTGGCACTGAAGCTTTCTTT.

V gene TRBV6-4 combines with J gene TRBJ2-3, with TRBD2 matching over 9 bases. From germline, CDR1 is MRHNA and CDR2 SNTAGT. This CDR3 is 15 amino acids long. The trim removed 2 bases at V and 4 bases at J, leaving 4 bases unmatched. CDR3: CASSDGSGGSDTQYF. The DNA of the CDR3 is TGTGCCAGCAGTGACGGTAGCGGGGGCTCAGATACGCAGTATTTT.

For the CDR3, the DNA is TGTGCCAGCAGTCGGGTAGTGCACACTGAAGCTTTCTTT. It specifies CASSRVVHTEAFF. The V and J genes are TRBV6-5 and TRBJ1-1; D gene uncertain. The length of the CDR3 is 13 residues. Germline CDR1 and CDR2: MNHEY and SVGAGI. V gave up 5 bases and J gave up 3 bases, with 10 bases separating them.

V usage is TRBV6-5 and J usage is TRBJ2-2; a weak D match, TRBD2 (6 bases). The CDR3 sequence is 16 residues long. V was cut by 1 base and J by 3 bases, with 12 bases left in between. The germline gives CDR1 MNHEY, CDR2 SVGAGI. This CDR3 is CASSYFGREDTGELFF. The CDR3, as DNA: TGTGCCAGCAGTTACTTTGGCAGGGAGGACACCGGGGAGCTGTTTTTT.

The chain couples TRBV9 to TRBJ1-2; D may be TRBD1 (6 bases). V lost 0 bases and J 6 bases, leaving 15 bases between the germline ends. Germline lookup yields CDR1 SGDLS and CDR2 YYNGEE. The CDR3 sequence is 15 residues long. CDR3 loop: CASSVEGLPGDGYTF. The CDR3 DNA reads TGTGCCAGCAGCGTAGAGGGTTTACCAGGGGATGGCTACACCTTC. Together with reference TRBV9 and TRBJ1-2, the CDR3 gives the full variable domain: DSGVTQTPKHLITATGQRVTLRCSPRSGDLSVYWYQQSLDQGLQFLIQYYNGEERAKGNILERFSAQQFPDLHSELNLSSLELGDSALYFCASSVEGLPGDGYTFGSGTRLTVV.

This chain uses TRBV2 with TRBJ2-5; a weak D match, TRBD1 (7 bases). In germline, CDR1 is SNHLY, CDR2 FYNNEI. Trimming took 10 bases from V and 4 from J, leaving 16 bases between them. The CDR3 length is 13 residues. DNA of the CDR3: TGTGCCACCTCAGGGGGGCTACGAGAGACCCAGTACTTC. Amino acids: CATSGGLRETQYF. Using reference TRBV2 and TRBJ2-5 for the parts outside the CDR3, the full variable domain is EPEVTQTPSHQVTQMGQEVILRCVPISNHLYFYWYRQILGQKVEFLVSFYNNEISEKSEIFDDQFSVERPDGSNFTLKIRSTKLEDSAMYFCATSGGLRETQYFGPGTRLLVL.

The J gene is TRBJ2-5, the V gene TRBV7-2; 8 nucleotides align to TRBD2. Germline CDR1 is SGHTA and CDR2 is FQGNSA. Trimming removed 0 bases from V and 5 bases from J; junction bases left unmatched: 5. The CDR3 totals 15 residues. For the CDR3, the DNA is TGTGCCAGCAGCTTAGCACGCGGGGGGCGGGAGACCCAGTACTTC. Encoded protein: CASSLARGGRETQYF.

The chain uses TRBV4-2 and TRBJ2-4; D is undetermined. Trimming cost V 3 bases and J 6 bases, with 15 bases left between them. CDR1 and CDR2 (germline): LGHNA, YNFKEQ. The CDR3 consists of 15 residues. This CDR3 is CASSQETRTLNIQYF. For the CDR3, the DNA is TGTGCCAGCAGCCAGGAGACTCGTACTCTAAACATTCAGTACTTC.

The V and J genes are TRBV7-2 and TRBJ1-4, with 10 bases fitting TRBD1. Germline CDR1 is SGHTA and CDR2 is FQGNSA. Trimming took 7 bases from V and 8 from J; bases not matched to a gene: 10. The CDR3 has 15 amino acids. The CDR3 region has the DNA TGTGCCAGCACCCAAACTGGGACAGGGGCCGAAAAACTGTTTTTT. Translation gives CASTQTGTGAEKLFF.

The V and J genes are TRBV14 and TRBJ1-6, with TRBD1 matching over 7 bases. Germline V gene sequence: CDR1 SGHDN, CDR2 FVKESK. CDR3 size: 14 residues. J lost 14 bases, V lost 2 bases, and 9 bases had no gene match. CDR3 DNA: TGTGCCAGCAGCCAAAGCCGACAGGGTTGGGCCCTCCACTTT. Protein product: CASSQSRQGWALHF.

The chain carries TRBV18 and TRBJ2-3; tentatively, D is TRBD2 (5 bases). This CDR3 has 15 residues. V shed 2 bases and J shed 0 bases, with 9 bases lying between them. The germline V gene has CDR1 KGHSH and CDR2 LQKENI. CDR3 nucleotide sequence: TGTGCCAGCTCACCAACTAGAACTAGCACAGATACGCAGTATTTT. It yields the protein CASSPTRTSTDTQYF.

The chain links TRBV10-1 to TRBJ1-3; D uncertain. This CDR3 spans 11 amino acids. The V end lost 9 bases, the J end lost 5 bases, and 8 bases lay between the germline ends. CDR1 and CDR2 (germline): WNHNN, SYGVQD (reference sequence). In DNA form, the CDR3 reads TGCGCCAGTTGTACACGAAACACCATATATTTT. Its translation is CASCTRNTIYF.

The chain has TRBV5-1 and TRBJ1-6; weak D call: TRBD1 (6 bases). V dropped 4 bases and J dropped 4 bases, with 12 bases sitting between them. Germline-derived CDR1 and CDR2 are SGHRS and YFSETQ. This CDR3 is 15 amino acids long. The DNA of the CDR3 is TGCGCCAGCAGCCCCGGCACAGGGTATAATTCACCCCTCCACTTT. It yields the protein CASSPGTGYNSPLHF.

CDR3 protein: CASSLGQGNYGYTF. Here the CDR3 DNA reads TGTGCCAGCAGCTTGGGACAGGGGAACTATGGCTACACCTTC. The chain is built from TRBV7-8 and TRBJ1-2, with 10 bases lining up with TRBD1. This CDR3 comprises 14 residues. Germline V gives CDR1 SGHVS, CDR2 FQNEAQ. Losses at the gene ends were 3 bases for V and 2 bases for J; bases not matched to a gene: 0. Full variable domain (missing parts from reference TRBV7-8 and TRBJ1-2): GAGVSQSPRYKVAKRGQDVALRCDPISGHVSLFWYQQALGQGPEFLTYFQNEAQLDKSGLPSDRFFAERPEGSVSTLKIQRTQQEDSAVYLCASSLGQGNYGYTFGSGTRLTVV.

This clone was counted between two and nine times. This chain joins TRBV27 and TRBJ1-1, with TRBD1 as a possible D gene (5 bases). From germline, CDR1 is MNHEY and CDR2 SMNVEV (reference sequence). CDR3 length: 14 amino acids. V was shortened by 2 bases and J by 2 bases, with 9 bases between the two germline ends. The CDR3: CASSLPGKNTEAFF. The CDR3 DNA reads as TGTGCCAGCAGTTTACCAGGGAAAAACACTGAAGCTTTCTTT.

The count of this clone is one. The rearrangement uses TRBV19 and TRBJ2-7; 7 bases map to TRBD1. The CDR3 totals 14 residues. Germline trimming cut 2 bases from V and 3 bases from J; bases unmatched to any gene: 4. Germline V gives CDR1 LNHDA, CDR2 SQIVND (reference sequence). The DNA for the CDR3 is TGTGCCAGTAGTATACGGGACAGATACTACGAGCAGTACTTC. This codes for CASSIRDRYYEQYF.

The rearrangement joins TRBV6-1 to TRBJ1-2; 9 bases fit TRBD1. The CDR3 runs 13 residues. The germline V gene encodes CDR1 MNHNS and CDR2 SASEGT. V trimming: 6 bases; J trimming: 8 bases; junction bases outside the gene matches: 7. In nucleotides, the CDR3 is TGTGCCAGCAGGGACAGGGGCTCGAGGGGCTACACCTTC. This translates into CASRDRGSRGYTF.

The chain employs TRBV27 and TRBJ1-1; 8 bases match TRBD1. The CDR3 sequence is 14 residues long. Germline V gene lookup returns CDR1 MNHEY and CDR2 SMNVEV (reference sequence). Trimming removed 7 bases from V and 4 bases from J; junction bases left unmatched: 8. This CDR3 is CASTLGQGGTEAFF. CDR3 in DNA: TGTGCCAGCACCCTAGGACAGGGCGGCACTGAAGCTTTCTTT.

In its sample, this clone was seen once. The V gene is TRBV18, the J gene TRBJ1-4, with TRBD1 identical over 7 bases. The germline CDR1 and CDR2 sequences are KGHSH and LQKENI. This CDR3 region has 15 residues. V gave up 6 bases and J gave up 11 bases; unmatched junction bases: 15. CDR3 bases: TGTGCCAGCTCCCTCGCCAAGGGACAGACAGGGAAACTGTTTTTT. Translated: CASSLAKGQTGKLFF.